This paragraph covers one T cell receptor (beta chain) sequence. Its antigen is still unknown. The protocol was immunoSEQ multiplex PCR, while the TCRdb copy is restricted to in-frame clones and leaves out a portion. In the table there are fewer than 55,000 clones, nearly 95% of which are singletons. Germline values: CDR1 SGHNT, CDR2 YYREEE (reference sequence). Trimming at V came to 4 bases and at J to 4 bases, leaving 7 bases not matched to a gene. The length of the CDR3 is 14 residues. Congenital heart defects were the reason for the corrective surgery that the donors, healthy Finnish infants, were having. Only four of the eight donors provided an approximately 0.45-1 mL blood sample. No fixed cell number was used; all available blood leukocytes supplied DNA. This specimen belongs to a study of human thymus T cells. Study-level results: The authors found apparently biased V and J gene usage in thymic and blood repertoires.

The chain employs TRBV5-4 and TRBJ1-2, with 7 bases identical to TRBD1. The receptor was isolated from a boy younger than two with a congenital heart defect but otherwise immunologically healthy. The specimen sequenced was blood. The CDR3 sequence: CASSPFRGVYGYTF. Written as DNA, the CDR3 is TGTGCCAGCAGCCCATTCAGGGGGGTCTATGGCTACACCTTC.